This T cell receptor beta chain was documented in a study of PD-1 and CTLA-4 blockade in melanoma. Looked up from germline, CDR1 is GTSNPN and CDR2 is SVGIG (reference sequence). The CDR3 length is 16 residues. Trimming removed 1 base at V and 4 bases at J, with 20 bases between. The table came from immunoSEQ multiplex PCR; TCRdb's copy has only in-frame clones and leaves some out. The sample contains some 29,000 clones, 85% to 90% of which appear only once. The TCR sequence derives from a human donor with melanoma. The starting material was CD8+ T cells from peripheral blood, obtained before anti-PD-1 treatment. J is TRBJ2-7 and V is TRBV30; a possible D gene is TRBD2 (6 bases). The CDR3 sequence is CAWSGGDSAFPYEQYF. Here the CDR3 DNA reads TGTGCCTGGAGTGGGGGGGACTCTGCCTTCCCATACGAGCAGTACTTC.